One and the same sample provided the 5 T cell receptor beta chains below, sequenced in a study of T cells in Graves' hyperthyroidism and ophthalmopathy. RNA transcripts were the template for amplifying TCR beta CDR3 regions. First-round RT-PCR targeting the TCR CDR3 was performed with the HTBI primer set. MiXCR, run by TCRdb on the multiplex PCR reads, gives a single entry per CDR3 protein. The data contain roughly 300,000 distinct CDR3 sequences, roughly a fifth of them singletons. Specimen: blood. The origin of the receptors is a woman aged 45-65 years with Graves' hyperthyroidism.

To note about this clonotype: At one boundary the junction diverges from the germline segment, which might be a read error. The J gene is TRBJ2-7, the V gene TRBV5-1; 9 nucleotides match TRBD1. Germline values: CDR1 SGHRS, CDR2 YFSETQ. CDR3 size: 17 residues. The CDR3 loop is CASSLDGQGIGSYEQYF. In DNA form, the CDR3 reads TGCGCCAGTAGCTTGGACGGACAGGGGATAGGTAGTTACGAGCAGTACTTC. Together with reference TRBV5-1 and TRBJ2-7, the CDR3 gives the full variable domain: KAGVTQTPRYLIKTRGQQVTLSCSPISGHRSVSWYQQTPGQGLQFLFEYFSETQRNKGNFPGRFSGRQFSNSRSEMNVSTLELGDSALYLCASSLDGQGIGSYEQYFGPGTRLTVT.

This clonotype was seen repeatedly, ten times or more. This chain connects TRBV25-1 to TRBJ2-7, with TRBD2 as a possible D gene (6 bases). Trimming pared 5 bases from V and 3 bases from J, leaving 17 bases between. CDR3 length: 15 amino acids. CDR1 MGHDK and CDR2 SYGVNS come from the germline V gene. CDR3 nucleotide sequence: TGTGCCAGCAGTTCGACGACTGGGGGGTACTACGAGCAGTACTTC. Its translation is CASSSTTGGYYEQYF.

The chain uses TRBV2 and TRBJ1-6; weak D call: TRBD1 (6 bases). The V gene's germline CDR1 is SNHLY and CDR2 FYNNEI. The CDR3 has 14 residues. V dropped 5 bases and J dropped 12 bases, with 17 bases sitting between them. The CDR3 spells CASSITGFRLPLHF. Written as DNA, the CDR3 is TGTGCCAGCAGTATCACAGGGTTCCGGTTACCCCTCCACTTT.

This clonotype was detected many times. This rearrangement joins TRBV12-3 or TRBV12-4 to TRBJ2-1; D is unclear. The germline V and J ends were trimmed by 7 bases and 0 bases, with 16 bases remaining between them. The length of the CDR3 is 16 residues. The DNA of the CDR3 is TGTGCCAGCACCCCAAATACTGGAGCCTCCTACAATGAGCAGTTCTTC. This gives the protein CASTPNTGASYNEQFF.

This clonotype was seen repeatedly, ten times or more. The gene calls are TRBV7-3 and TRBJ2-1, with TRBD1 identical over 9 bases. V lost 3 bases to trimming and J lost 8 bases; unmatched junction nucleotides: 8. The CDR3 covers 15 residues. In germline, CDR1 is SGHTA, CDR2 FQGTGA. The CDR3: CASSLGTGFDDEQFF. The CDR3 DNA reads TGTGCCAGCAGCTTGGGGACAGGGTTTGACGATGAGCAGTTCTTC.